These 14 T cell receptor beta chains originate from one sample sequenced in a study of molecular identifiers for immune sequencing clone quantification. TCRdb fed the PCR reads into MiXCR, producing one record per CDR3 protein. The sample lists fewer than 70,000 distinct CDR3 sequences; around 18% were seen once. The sample consisted of naive CD8+ T cells from blood, with Jurkat cell RNA spiked in. Subset noted: FACS-sorted CD8+CD4-CCR7+CD45RA+ naive T cells. The source is a human donor in good health. Some libraries in this study had Jurkat cell RNA spiked in.

This clonotype was observed many times. The chain combines TRBV7-9 with TRBJ2-3; 8 bases map to TRBD1. V lost 5 bases and J lost 1; bases outside the gene matches: 5. The CDR3 loop spans 15 amino acids. Germline-derived CDR1 and CDR2 are SEHNR and FQNEAQ (reference sequence). CDR3 residues: CASSVGTGGTDTQYF. The CDR3 nucleotides read TGTGCCAGCAGCGTCGGGACAGGCGGCACAGATACGCAGTATTTT.

Note on this clonotype: The junction shows a germline mismatch at one end, possibly a read error. V and J are TRBV19 and TRBJ1-1; D uncertain. This CDR3 spans 14 amino acids. Germline V gene data show CDR1 as LNHDA and CDR2 as SQIVND (reference sequence). CDR3 nucleotides: TGTGCCAGTAGTATCTTGGGGTTGGGCACTGTAGCTTTCTTT. Amino acid sequence: CASSILGLGTVAFF.

This clonotype was found many times. CDR3 coding DNA: TGTGCCAGCAGCCTTGGACAGGGTTTCTACAATGAGCAGTTCTTC. Protein product: CASSLGQGFYNEQFF. The chain links TRBV7-3 to TRBJ2-1; TRBD1 matches 8 bases. The ends lost 5 bases at V and 3 bases at J; junction bases unmatched: 6. The CDR3 length is 15 residues. Germline V gene lookup returns CDR1 SGHTA and CDR2 FQGTGA. The full variable domain, completed using reference TRBV7-3 and TRBJ2-1, is GAGVSQTPSNKVTEKGKYVELRCDPISGHTALYWYRQSLGQGPEFLIYFQGTGAADDSGLPNDRFFAVRPEGSVSTLKIQRTERGDSAVYLCASSLGQGFYNEQFFGPGTRLTVL.

This clonotype was counted many times. The CDR3: CASSLGPPDIAYEQYF. CDR3 nucleotide sequence: TGTGCCAGCAGCTTAGGACCACCGGACATCGCCTACGAGCAGTACTTC. The chain has TRBV11-3 and TRBJ2-7; the D gene is possibly TRBD1 (5 bases). This CDR3 comprises 16 residues. Trimming pared 1 base from V and 2 bases from J, leaving 15 bases between. Germline V gives CDR1 SGHNT, CDR2 YENEEA. Supplemented by reference TRBV11-3 and TRBJ2-7, the full variable domain reads EAGVVQSPRYKIIEKKQPVAFWCNPISGHNTLYWYLQNLGQGPELLIRYENEEAVDDSQLPKDRFSAERLKGVDSTLKIQPAELGDSAVYLCASSLGPPDIAYEQYFGPGTRLTVT.

Remarks on this clonotype: A read error is possible here, since a much larger clone lies one base away. J is TRBJ2-3 and V is TRBV5-3; TRBD2 aligns across 13 bases. TRBV5-3 is sorted into the ORF group, with uncertain function. The CDR3 is made up of 16 amino acids. The trim removed 8 bases at V and 7 bases at J, leaving 13 bases unmatched. The CDR3 loop is CASGYGLAGEGYTQYF. The CDR3 nucleotides are TGTGCCAGCGGCTACGGACTAGCGGGAGAAGGCTATACGCAGTATTTT.

Ten or more counts support this clonotype. The chain carries TRBV7-9 and TRBJ2-7, with 9 bases that match TRBD1. With V trimmed by 3 bases and J by 2 bases, 2 bases remained unmatched. The CDR3 has 14 residues. Germline CDR1 SEHNR, CDR2 FQNEAQ (reference sequence). DNA for the CDR3: TGTGCCAGCAGCTTTGGGACAGGGACCTACGAGCAGTACTTC. Protein sequence: CASSFGTGTYEQYF.

This clonotype was detected many times. This chain joins TRBV7-9 and TRBJ1-1; possible D gene TRBD1, 6 bases. With 6 bases removed from V and 7 bases from J, the gap between germline ends came to 12 bases. This CDR3 spans 12 amino acids. Germline values: CDR1 SEHNR, CDR2 FQNEAQ (reference sequence). The CDR3 coding sequence is TGTGCCAGCAGTTTCTCCAGGGGTGAAGCTTTCTTT. Protein sequence: CASSFSRGEAFF.

This clonotype appeared a few times. The rearrangement uses TRBV30 and TRBJ2-3; 8 bases fit TRBD2. The trim removed 4 bases at V and 0 bases at J, leaving 12 bases unmatched. This CDR3 has 17 residues. Per the germline V gene, CDR1 is GTSNPN and CDR2 is SVGIG (reference sequence). The CDR3 nucleotides are TGTGCCTGGATTCTGGGGGGTAGCGGGACTAGCACAGATACGCAGTATTTT. Amino acids: CAWILGGSGTSTDTQYF.

This clonotype was recorded at least ten times. CDR3 sequence reads: CASSLTLAGVYNEQFF. The CDR3 bases are TGTGCCAGCTCACTCACCTTAGCGGGAGTCTACAATGAGCAGTTCTTC. The chain has TRBV18 and TRBJ2-1, with 9 bases fitting TRBD2. Germline trimming cut 4 bases from V and 3 bases from J; bases unmatched to any gene: 7. Germline assignment: CDR1 KGHSH and CDR2 LQKENI. The CDR3 runs 16 residues.

The sample holds many counts of this clonotype. The J gene is TRBJ2-3, the V gene TRBV5-5; a possible D gene is TRBD1 (5 bases). V was pared by 1 base and J by 3 bases, with 18 bases between. Germline CDR1 SGHKS, CDR2 YYEKEE (reference sequence). The CDR3 spans 17 residues. DNA of the CDR3: TGTGCCAGCAGCTTGCCCTCCCCCTCGGACACGACAGATACGCAGTATTTT. Translating gives CASSLPSPSDTTDTQYF.

This clonotype was seen a few times. Given a much more abundant clone one base away, this may be a read error. The gene calls are TRBV7-2 and TRBJ2-1, with 8 positions matching TRBD2. Per germline, CDR1 SGHTA and CDR2 FQGNSA. The CDR3 has 15 amino acids. Here the CDR3 DNA reads TGTGCCAGCAGCCCGAGCGGGAGCTCCCACAATGAGCAGTTCTTC. Its protein product is CASSPSGSSHNEQFF.

This clonotype was seen many times. One junction end does not reproduce the germline sequence, and a read error may be involved. V usage is TRBV7-8 and J usage is TRBJ2-1; D might be TRBD1 (6 bases). The CDR3 length is 15 residues. Per the germline V gene, CDR1 is SGHVS and CDR2 is FQNEAQ. The CDR3 DNA reads as TGTGCCAGCATCTTAGTCCCCGAGGGGGACAATGAGCAGTTCTTC. Its protein product is CASILVPEGDNEQFF. The whole variable domain, filled in from reference TRBV7-8 and TRBJ2-1, reads GAGVSQSPRYKVAKRGQDVALRCDPISGHVSLFWYQQALGQGPEFLTYFQNEAQLDKSGLPSDRFFAERPEGSVSTLKIQRTQQEDSAVYLCASILVPEGDNEQFFGPGTRLTVL.

This clonotype was picked up a small number of times. The chain is built from TRBV14 and TRBJ2-1; possible D gene TRBD2, 5 bases. Germline loops: CDR1 SGHDN, CDR2 FVKESK. The CDR3 totals 15 residues. Deletions cut 0 bases from V and 5 bases from J, with 11 bases between. The CDR3 coding sequence is TGTGCCAGCAGCCAAGACACACTAGTCGACAATGAGCAGTTCTTC. Encoded protein: CASSQDTLVDNEQFF. The complete variable domain, with remaining parts taken from reference TRBV14 and TRBJ2-1, reads EAGVTQFPSHSVIEKGQTVTLRCDPISGHDNLYWYRRVMGKEIKFLLHFVKESKQDESGMPNNRFLAERTGGTYSTLKVQPAELEDSGVYFCASSQDTLVDNEQFFGPGTRLTVL.

This clonotype was seen ten or more times. The CDR3 nucleotides read TGTGCCAGCAGCGTAGAAGGGAATTCGGGTGAGCAGTACTTC. It encodes CASSVEGNSGEQYF. The gene calls are TRBV9 and TRBJ2-7; D call uncertain. The CDR3 has 14 amino acids. Trimming took 0 bases from V and 7 from J, leaving 14 bases between them. Germline V lookup: CDR1 SGDLS, CDR2 YYNGEE.